What follows describes a single TCR beta chain. Isolated RNA was reverse transcribed into cDNA used as the sequencing template. Data came from immunoSEQ multiplex PCR; TCRdb stores just in-frame clones and leaves some out. The table shows roughly 180,000 clones, with about 63% occurring only once. This sample was included in a study of CD8+ T cells in alopecia areata. The source was CD4+ T cells sorted from blood, collected at week 0. This sequence originates from a human donor with alopecia areata.

The CDR3 coding sequence is TGCGCCAGCAGAAAGCGGGACAGGGTTGAGGATGAGCAGTTCTTC. Protein sequence: CASRKRDRVEDEQFF. The V gene is TRBV5-1, the J gene TRBJ2-1; 9 positions agree with TRBD1. V was clipped by 5 bases and J by 8 bases; unmatched bases: 11. This CDR3 is 15 amino acids long. Germline V CDR1 and CDR2: SGHRS, YFSETQ.